A single sample gave rise to the 8 T cell receptor beta chains below, sequenced in a study of technical replicates of blood from a handful of donors. TCRdb keeps only in-frame clones here, not all; method: immunoSEQ multiplex PCR. The data show about 83,000 clones, approximately 92% seen once. The sample was T cells isolated from PBMCs. The receptors were gathered from a human donor in good health.

The rearrangement links TRBV7-9 to TRBJ2-2; possible D gene TRBD1, 5 bases. Trimming took off 7 bases at V and 1 base at J, with 7 bases between the two ends. This CDR3 spans 13 amino acids. The germline V gene has CDR1 SEHNR and CDR2 FQNEAQ (reference sequence). The CDR3 region has the DNA TGTGCCAGCACCCAGGGGAACACCGGGGAGCTGTTTTTT. It codes for CASTQGNTGELFF.

The rearrangement links TRBV6-1 to TRBJ1-1; D might be TRBD1 (5 bases). V gave up 2 bases and J gave up 11 bases, with 18 bases separating them. CDR1 and CDR2 (germline): MNHNS, SASEGT. This CDR3 has 14 residues. CDR3 sequence (DNA): TGTGCCAGCAGTGAACCGGGACTTAAGAGGTGGGCTTTCTTT. As protein: CASSEPGLKRWAFF.

CDR3: CASSIDGVNTEAFF. The CDR3, as DNA: TGTGCCAGTAGTATAGATGGAGTGAACACTGAAGCTTTCTTT. The V gene is TRBV19, the J gene TRBJ1-1; no definite D call. Between the trimmed V and J ends, which lost 0 bases and 0 bases, there was a span of 5 bases. The CDR3 is made up of 14 amino acids. Germline V gene sequence: CDR1 LNHDA, CDR2 SQIVND (reference sequence). The variable domain in full, completed from reference TRBV19 and TRBJ1-1, reads DGGITQSPKYLFRKEGQNVTLSCEQNLNHDAMYWYRQDPGQGLRLIYYSQIVNDFQKGDIAEGYSVSREKKESFPLTVTSAQKNPTAFYLCASSIDGVNTEAFFGQGTRLTVV.

This clone was detected once. J is TRBJ1-3 and V is TRBV19; 10 nucleotides agree with TRBD1. The germline CDR1 and CDR2 sequences are LNHDA and SQIVND (reference sequence). V gave up 8 bases and J gave up 1 base; unmatched junction bases: 14. The CDR3 has 18 residues. The CDR3 nucleotides read TGTGCCAGTGCAGGGGGAGACAGGGGGCTTGTGTCTGGAAACACCATATATTTT. This sequence encodes CASAGGDRGLVSGNTIYF. The variable domain in full, completed from reference TRBV19 and TRBJ1-3, reads DGGITQSPKYLFRKEGQNVTLSCEQNLNHDAMYWYRQDPGQGLRLIYYSQIVNDFQKGDIAEGYSVSREKKESFPLTVTSAQKNPTAFYLCASAGGDRGLVSGNTIYFGEGSWLTVV.

This clone appeared a few times. The V gene is TRBV4-1, the J gene TRBJ2-1; weak D call: TRBD1 (7 bases). CDR3 length equals 14 residues. The V gene lost 2 bases and the J gene lost 7 bases, with 12 bases spanning the gap. Germline CDR1 reads MGHRA; CDR2 reads YSYEKL. The CDR3 sequence is CASSQPTGRNEQFF. The CDR3 DNA follows: TGCGCCAGCAGCCAACCGACAGGGAGGAATGAGCAGTTCTTC.

The chain has TRBV7-5 and TRBJ2-7; the DNA was not used to check the table's D call, TRBD2. TRBV7-5 is a pseudogene segment. The CDR3 length is 15 residues. As DNA, the CDR3 is TGTGTCAGAAGCGCGACTAGCGGGCGCACCTACGAGCAGTACTTC. The encoded protein is CVRSATSGRTYEQYF.

This chain joins TRBV28 and TRBJ1-3, with a possible D match to TRBD1 (6 bases). Germline V gene data show CDR1 as MDHEN and CDR2 as SYDVKM. The V end lost 4 bases, the J end lost 8 bases, and 9 bases lay between the germline ends. There are 12 residues in the CDR3. The CDR3 DNA reads TGTGCCAGCAGTTCAGGGGACCACACCATATATTTT. This encodes CASSSGDHTIYF. Combining the CDR3 with reference TRBV28 and TRBJ1-3 gives the whole variable domain DVKVTQSSRYLVKRTGEKVFLECVQDMDHENMFWYRQDPGLGLRLIYFSYDVKMKEKGDIPEGYSVSREKKERFSLILESASTNQTSMYLCASSSGDHTIYFGEGSWLTVV.

The chain employs TRBV6-5 and TRBJ2-3; no clear D gene. CDR1 is MNHEY, CDR2 SVGAGI, per germline. CDR3 length: 15 residues. The V gene lost 4 bases and the J gene lost 3 bases, with 14 bases spanning the gap. The CDR3 sequence: CASSSQILQTDTQYF. CDR3 in DNA: TGTGCCAGCAGTTCCCAGATATTGCAAACAGATACGCAGTATTTT.